The clone carrying this TCR beta chain occurred a few times. The junction differs from germline at one of its ends, possibly a read error. The investigators amplified TCR beta CDR3 regions from RNA transcripts. Researchers ran a first-round RT-PCR on the TCR CDR3 using the HTBI primer set. TCRdb independently ran MiXCR on the multiplex PCR reads; one entry per CDR3 protein. The sample shows 600,000 to 850,000 distinct CDR3 sequences, about 17% of them seen only once. These data are taken from a study of T cells in Graves' hyperthyroidism and ophthalmopathy. The V gene's germline CDR1 is DFQATT and CDR2 SNEGSKA (reference sequence). The CDR3 extends over 14 amino acids.

The TCR was taken from a woman between 50 and 59 years old with Graves' hyperthyroidism that later progressed to Graves' ophthalmopathy. Material: blood. This sequence joins TRBV20-1 and TRBJ2-1; no definite D call. DNA of the CDR3: TGCAGTGCTAGAATGTACGGAACCTACAATGAGCAGCTCTTC. Translated: CSARMYGTYNEQLF.